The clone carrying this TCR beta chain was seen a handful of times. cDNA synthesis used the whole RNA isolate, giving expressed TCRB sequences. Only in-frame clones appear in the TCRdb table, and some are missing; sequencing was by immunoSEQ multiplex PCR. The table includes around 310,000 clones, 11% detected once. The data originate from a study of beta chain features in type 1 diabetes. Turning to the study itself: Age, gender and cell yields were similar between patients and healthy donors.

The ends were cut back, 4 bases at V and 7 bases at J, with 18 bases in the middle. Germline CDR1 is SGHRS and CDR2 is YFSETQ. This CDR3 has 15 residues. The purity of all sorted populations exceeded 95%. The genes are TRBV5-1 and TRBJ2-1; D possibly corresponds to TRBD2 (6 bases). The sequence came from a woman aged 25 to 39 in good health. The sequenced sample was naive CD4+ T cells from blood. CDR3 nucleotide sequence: TGCGCCAGCAGCAAGGGACTTCGATGGGGTAATGAGCAGTTCTTC. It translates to CASSKGLRWGNEQFF.